This TCR beta chain was profiled in a study of PD-1 blockade in classical Hodgkin lymphoma. Study-wide context: Intravenous infusions of nivolumab 3 mg/kg reached patients every 2 weeks. General study findings and limits: Baseline diversity resembling that of newly diagnosed patients was seen in complete responders. Possible causes of repertoire differences, disease activity or prior therapy, remain undefined.

Profiling relied on immunoSEQ multiplex PCR, and the TCRdb table lists in-frame clones only, not all of them. The sample holds 29,000 or so clones, 80% to 90% seen once. Stated time point: cycle 4 day 1 (C4D1), after more than five weeks of nivolumab. Autologous stem cell transplantation was followed by relapse in every patient, and brentuximab vedotin exposure varied. The study purified CD4+ T cells from thawed PBMCs using magnetic negative selection. When best responses were assessed, they were complete response, partial response or progressive disease. Regarding this clone: Its specificity is unknown.

Germline V gene sequence: CDR1 SGHVS, CDR2 FQNEAQ. The CDR3 consists of 13 residues. With 4 bases removed from V and 7 bases from J, the gap between germline ends came to 11 bases. The clonotype originates from a human donor with classical Hodgkin lymphoma. The chain combines TRBV7-8 with TRBJ1-5, with TRBD1 as a possible D gene (6 bases). The specimen comprised CD4+ T cells from blood, sampled before the fourth cycle of nivolumab. This CDR3 reads CASSSRGEQPQHF. The CDR3 DNA follows: TGTGCCAGCAGCTCCAGGGGCGAACAGCCCCAGCATTTT.